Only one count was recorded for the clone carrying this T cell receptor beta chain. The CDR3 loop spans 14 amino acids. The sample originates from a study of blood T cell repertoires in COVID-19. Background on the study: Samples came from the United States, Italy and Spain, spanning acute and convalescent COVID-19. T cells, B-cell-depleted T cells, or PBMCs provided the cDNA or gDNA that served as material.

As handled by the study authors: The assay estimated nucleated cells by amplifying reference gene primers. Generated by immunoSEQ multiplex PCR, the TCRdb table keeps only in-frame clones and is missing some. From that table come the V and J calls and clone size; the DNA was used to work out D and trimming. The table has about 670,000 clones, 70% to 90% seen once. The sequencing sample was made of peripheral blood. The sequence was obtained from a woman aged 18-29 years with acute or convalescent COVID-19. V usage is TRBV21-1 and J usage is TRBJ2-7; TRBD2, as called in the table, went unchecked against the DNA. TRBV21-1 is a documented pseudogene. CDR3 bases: TGTGCCAGCAGTCCCCTGAGCATCTCCTACGAGCAGTACTTC. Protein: CASSPLSISYEQYF.